A single sample is the source of the 20 T cell receptor beta chains below, sequenced in a study of tumor-infiltrating lymphocytes in primary liver carcinoma. Production of TCR beta cDNA used about 500 ng total RNA together with a constant-region primer. TCR beta libraries came from three nested multiplex PCR rounds using slightly modified ARM-PCR. Both of the initial two PCR rounds ran for around 9 cycles and employed TRBV1-TRBV30 forward primers alongside a C-beta reverse primer. MiXCR, applied by TCRdb to the multiplex PCR reads, yields one record per CDR3 protein. The top ten hold about 70% of the sample, which has some 190,000 distinct CDR3 sequences, roughly three fifths seen once. The study extracted blood RNA from unsorted whole blood and also extracted germline DNA. Sequenced sample: peripheral blood. The receptor set was obtained from a middle-aged man with primary liver carcinoma and hepatitis B virus infection.

Comment on this clonotype: A much larger clone differs by one base, so this may be a read error. This chain connects TRBV14 to TRBJ2-3; D possibly matches TRBD1 or TRBD2 (5 bases each). The germline V gene has CDR1 SGHDN and CDR2 FVKESK. This CDR3 contains 15 residues. The CDR3 reads CASNQLGTRTDTQYF. The CDR3 DNA follows: TGTGCCAGCAACCAATTGGGGACGAGGACAGATACGCAGTATTTT.

Of note for this clonotype: At one end, the junction sequence differs from germline, possibly due to a read error. The chain is built from TRBV11-2 and TRBJ2-7, with 8 bases fitting TRBD2. Germline CDR1 SGHAT, CDR2 FQNNGV. The CDR3 consists of 15 residues. The CDR3 nucleotides are TGTGCCAGCAGTCAACTAGCGGTTCTCCCCCACGAGCGGTACTTC. Encoded protein: CASSQLAVLPHERYF.

This clonotype was seen only a few times. The gene calls are TRBV7-8 and TRBJ2-5; maybe TRBD2 (6 bases). V was trimmed by 2 bases and J by 5 bases, leaving 12 bases between them. The CDR3 is 14 amino acids. In germline, CDR1 is SGHVS, CDR2 FQNEAQ. Here the CDR3 reads CASSLMSGRETQYF. The CDR3 DNA reads TGTGCCAGCAGCTTAATGTCAGGGAGGGAGACCCAGTACTTC.

The chain combines TRBV12-3 or TRBV12-4 with TRBJ1-5; D gene unclear. V was shortened by 6 bases and J by 7 bases, with 16 bases between the two germline ends. This CDR3 is 14 amino acids long. In DNA, the CDR3 is TGTGCCAGCAGGCTTCCCCCCGAGGGCCAGCCCCAGCATTTT. Protein product: CASRLPPEGQPQHF.

The table lists this clonotype with a few counts. The V call is TRBV6-5, the J call TRBJ1-6; D may be TRBD1 (5 bases). There are 15 residues in the CDR3. The germline gives CDR1 MNHEY, CDR2 SVGAGI. Trimming cost V 4 bases and J 2 bases, with 9 bases left between them. This CDR3 reads CASSSTGPYNSPLHF. CDR3 DNA: TGTGCCAGCAGTTCCACAGGCCCCTATAATTCACCCCTCCACTTT.

This clonotype was picked up many times. The rearrangement joins TRBV12-3 or TRBV12-4 to TRBJ2-1; D remains ambiguous. This CDR3 spans 14 amino acids. V was cut by 8 bases and J by 6 bases, with 17 bases left in between. CDR3 residues: CASSSTLGSNEQFF. CDR3 sequence (DNA): TGTGCCAGCTCCTCTACCCTTGGGTCCAATGAGCAGTTCTTC.

V is TRBV11-2 and J is TRBJ2-1, with TRBD2 matching over 8 bases. After removal of 7 bases from V and 4 bases from J, the junction contained 15 bases not matched to a gene. The CDR3 runs 17 residues. Germline loops: CDR1 SGHAT, CDR2 FQNNGV. The CDR3 nucleotides read TGTGCCAGCACCTCTCGCCCCAGGACTAGCTTTTACAATGAGCAGTTCTTC. This sequence encodes CASTSRPRTSFYNEQFF.

This chain joins TRBV4-1 and TRBJ2-1; a weak D match, TRBD2 (6 bases). Trimming took off 0 bases at V and 7 bases at J, with 13 bases between the two ends. This CDR3 region has 15 residues. Per germline, CDR1 MGHRA and CDR2 YSYEKL. The DNA for the CDR3 is TGCGCCAGCAGCCAAGACCGGTCCGGGAGTAATGAGCAGTTCTTC. Its translation: CASSQDRSGSNEQFF.

This clonotype was detected a few times. The V gene is TRBV12-3 or TRBV12-4, the J gene TRBJ2-3; 8 bases align to TRBD1. V shed 2 bases and J 2 bases; nucleotides not matched to a gene: 6. The CDR3 has 16 amino acids. The CDR3 DNA reads as TGTGCCAGCAGTTTAAGAAGACAGGGGCTCACAGATACGCAGTATTTT. Translated, it gives CASSLRRQGLTDTQYF.

This clonotype was counted at least ten times. The chain has TRBV11-2 and TRBJ2-1; 7 nucleotides agree with TRBD2. V dropped 0 bases and J dropped 3; count of bases not matched to a gene: 5. In germline, CDR1 is SGHAT, CDR2 FQNNGV. There are 16 residues in the CDR3. The CDR3 is CASSLDRGVGYNEQFF. The DNA for the CDR3 is TGTGCCAGCAGCTTAGATCGGGGGGTCGGCTACAATGAGCAGTTCTTC.

There are a few counts of this clonotype. One base away lies a much larger clone, so this may be a sequencing read error. The rearrangement uses TRBV28 and TRBJ2-2; D may be TRBD1 (6 bases). V was trimmed by 4 bases and J by 1 base, leaving 7 bases between them. CDR3 size: 14 residues. CDR1 and CDR2 (germline): MDHEN, SYDVKM. CDR3 DNA sequence: TGTGCCAGCAGTTCGGGACAGAACACCGGGGAGCTGTTTTTT. Its translation is CASSSGQNTGELFF. Using reference TRBV28 and TRBJ2-2 for the parts outside the CDR3, the full variable domain is DVKVTQSSRYLVKRTGEKVFLECVQDMDHENMFWYRQDPGLGLRLIYFSYDVKMKEKGDIPEGYSVSREKKERFSLILESASTNQTSMYLCASSSGQNTGELFFGEGSRLTVL.

As for this clonotype: The conserved final phenylalanine or tryptophan is absent from the CDR3, which likely points to a read error. It is unclear where the CDR3 begins or ends on the DNA, so no DNA is shown, and the CDR3 is as TCRdb lists it. The rearrangement uses TRBV6-1 and TRBJ2-7; no DNA check was done on the table's D call, TRBD1. From germline, CDR1 is MNHNS and CDR2 SASEGT. The CDR3 length is 11 residues, termini included. CDR3 region: CASNDGAGSES.

Concerning this clonotype itself: One end of the junction varies from germline; a read error may be responsible. The V gene is TRBV30, the J gene TRBJ2-2; tentatively, D is TRBD1 (6 bases). CDR3 length: 13 amino acids. Per the germline V gene, CDR1 is GTSNPN and CDR2 is SVGIG (reference sequence). DNA of the CDR3: TGTGCCTGGAGTGTATACCGGAACAGGGAGCTGTTCTTT. Amino acid sequence: CAWSVYRNRELFF. The variable domain in full, with the rest retrieved from reference TRBV30 and TRBJ2-2, is SQTIHQWPATLVQPVGSPLSLECTVEGTSNPNLYWYRQAAGRGLQLLFYSVGIGQISSEVPQNLSASRPQDRQFILSSKKLLLSDSGFYLCAWSVYRNRELFFGEGSRLTVL.

About this clonotype: A read error may be the cause here, since a much bigger clone is one base away. The CDR3 does not close with the conserved phenylalanine or tryptophan, likely indicating a read error. The V and J genes are TRBV6-6 and TRBJ2-1; 11 nucleotides align to TRBD1. This CDR3 has 15 amino acids. Germline CDR1 is MNHNY and CDR2 is SVGAGI (reference sequence). The CDR3 DNA sequence: TGTGCTTCCGGACAGGGGGCCCTTCAGGAGAATGAGCAGTTCTCC. This sequence encodes CASGQGALQENEQFS.

This clonotype has a count of ten or more. The chain carries TRBV7-8 and TRBJ2-7, with 7 nucleotides matching TRBD2. Germline CDR1 is SGHVS and CDR2 is FQNEAQ. Unmatched junction bases numbered 8, after V lost 1 base and J lost 5 bases. The CDR3 spans 15 residues. The CDR3: CASSLVGQRGHEQYF. Written as DNA, the CDR3 is TGTGCCAGCAGCTTAGTGGGCCAGCGGGGCCACGAGCAGTACTTC.

This clonotype came up a few times. The chain is built from TRBV6-1 and TRBJ2-2; weak D call: TRBD1 (6 bases). The CDR3 spans 17 residues. V shed 5 bases and J shed 2 bases, with 18 bases lying between them. Germline-derived CDR1 and CDR2 are MNHNS and SASEGT. CDR3 bases: TGTGCCAGCAGTTTAACAGGGTACTCGCCCAACACCGGGGAGCTGTTTTTT. Translated: CASSLTGYSPNTGELFF.

On this clonotype: A much larger clonotype is one base distant, so this may be a read error. V usage is TRBV29-1 and J usage is TRBJ2-5, with D uncertain. The V and J ends lost 6 bases and 7 bases respectively, with 15 bases between them. This CDR3 has 12 amino acids. CDR1 is SQVTM and CDR2 is ANQGSEA in the germline V gene. The CDR3 coding sequence is TGCAGCGTAGAAAACAAGGGTGGGACCCAGTACTTC. This encodes CSVENKGGTQYF.

To note about this clonotype: An end of the junction does not agree with germline; a read error may underlie this. The chain uses TRBV6-5 and TRBJ1-1; 7 positions match TRBD1. This CDR3 has 15 residues. Per the germline V gene, CDR1 is MNHEY and CDR2 is SVGAGI. CDR3 DNA sequence: TGTGCCAGCAGAGACACCGGGACAGTGGACACTGAAGCTTTCTTC. It encodes CASRDTGTVDTEAFF.

The chain links TRBV12-3 or TRBV12-4 to TRBJ2-2, with D hard to call. This CDR3 has 15 amino acids. Trimming cost V 0 bases and J 4 bases, with 9 bases left between them. The CDR3 DNA reads as TGTGCCAGCAGTTTAGCGCTATCGGGCACCGGGGAGCTGTTTTTT. It is translated as CASSLALSGTGELFF.

In the case of this clonotype: An end of the junction does not agree with germline; a read error may underlie this. This chain joins TRBV29-1 and TRBJ1-1, with D hard to call. Germline V gene data show CDR1 as SQVTM and CDR2 as ANQGSEA. This CDR3 comprises 13 residues. CDR3: CNVRPGGNTEAFF. The CDR3 coding sequence is TGCAACGTTAGGCCGGGTGGGAACACTGAAGCTTTCTTT.